The rows below give T cell receptor beta chains drawn from one sample of a study of T cell repertoires in cytomegalovirus infection. TCRdb re-derived calls from the reads in MiXCR, one entry per CDR3 protein. The table includes approximately 600,000 distinct CDR3 sequences, about 40% detected once. Antigen specificity for these receptors is unknown. Sequenced material: cultured PBMCs, taken from culture after CMV antigen stimulation. The origin of the receptors is a human donor in good health (CMV status not recorded). Some clones in this sample may be carry-over from other donors' samples. CDR3s include the opening cysteine and the closing phenylalanine or tryptophan. Each record gives: J gene, V gene, D gene, clone size, CDR3 protein, CDR3 DNA. The D gene is left open where the match is weak. Not every row has a clone size; where given, it reads once, few, many or a size class.

J: TRBJ1-4; V: TRBV7-2; D: .; size: many; CDR3: CASSPGNEKLFF; DNA: TGTGCCAGCAGCCCCGGAAATGAAAAACTGTTTTTT
J: TRBJ1-5; V: TRBV7-2; D: .; size: .; CDR3: CASSPGLGGSQPQHF; DNA: TGTGCCAGCAGTCCAGGCCTGGGGGGGTCCCAGCCCCAGCATTTT
J: TRBJ2-5; V: TRBV7-2; D: TRBD2; size: many; CDR3: CASSLRGLAGVQETQYF; DNA: TGTGCCAGCAGCTTAAGGGGACTAGCGGGGGTCCAAGAGACCCAGTACTTC
J: TRBJ2-5; V: TRBV20-1; D: .; size: .; CDR3: CSARLFNQETQYF; DNA: TGCAGTGCAAGACTATTTAACCAAGAGACCCAGTACTTC
J: TRBJ2-7; V: TRBV7-9; D: .; size: few; CDR3: CASSLVRDLSSYEQYF; DNA: TGTGCCAGCAGCTTAGTCAGGGACTTGAGTTCATACGAGCAGTACTTC
J: TRBJ2-3; V: TRBV7-2; D: TRBD2; size: .; CDR3: CASSLGGLAGTDTQYF; DNA: TGTGCCAGCAGCTTAGGGGGACTAGCGGGGACAGATACGCAGTATTTT
J: TRBJ2-4; V: TRBV7-9; D: .; size: many; CDR3: CASSETQLEAKNIQYF; DNA: TGTGCCAGCAGCGAGACTCAACTAGAAGCCAAAAACATTCAGTACTTC
J: TRBJ2-3; V: TRBV7-8; D: .; size: .; CDR3: CASSLWDPDTQYF; DNA: TGTGCCAGCAGCCTATGGGATCCAGATACGCAGTATTTT
J: TRBJ2-7; V: TRBV2; D: TRBD2; size: few; CDR3: CASPGVAGNYEQYF; DNA: TGTGCCAGCCCAGGGGTAGCGGGGAACTACGAGCAGTACTTC
J: TRBJ1-3; V: TRBV19; D: TRBD1; size: .; CDR3: CASLPRGQSSGNTIYF; DNA: TGTGCCAGCTTGCCCAGGGGACAGAGCTCTGGAAACACCATATATTTT
J: TRBJ1-2; V: TRBV29-1; D: TRBD1; size: .; CDR3: CSVGQGVRGYTF; DNA: TGCAGCGTTGGACAGGGTGTCCGGGGCTACACCTTC
J: TRBJ2-3; V: TRBV7-9; D: .; size: .; CDR3: CASRTGITDTQYF; DNA: TGTGCCAGCAGGACGGGGATCACAGATACGCAGTATTTT
J: TRBJ1-2; V: TRBV6-1; D: TRBD1; size: .; CDR3: CASSQGQGANYGYTF; DNA: TGTGCCAGCAGTCAGGGACAGGGAGCTAACTATGGCTACACCTTC
J: TRBJ1-5; V: TRBV19; D: TRBD1; size: .; CDR3: CASTSDRGGQPQHF; DNA: TGTGCCAGTACCTCGGACAGGGGAGGTCAGCCCCAGCATTTT
J: TRBJ2-1; V: TRBV12-3/TRBV12-4; D: .; size: .; CDR3: CASSFTVEQFF; DNA: TGTGCCAGCAGTTTCACTGTTGAGCAGTTCTTC
J: TRBJ2-1; V: TRBV7-2; D: TRBD2; size: many; CDR3: CASSLGLAAYNEQFF; DNA: TGTGCCAGCAGCTTAGGGCTAGCGGCTTACAATGAGCAGTTCTTC
J: TRBJ2-1; V: TRBV19; D: .; size: .; CDR3: CASSIDRSSGFFDEQFF; DNA: TGTGCCAGTAGTATAGATCGGTCCAGCGGGTTTTTTGATGAGCAGTTCTTC
J: TRBJ2-3; V: TRBV7-8; D: .; size: many; CDR3: CASSLDRSADTQYF; DNA: TGTGCCAGCAGCTTAGACCGGTCCGCAGATACGCAGTATTTT
J: TRBJ2-5; V: TRBV7-2; D: TRBD2; size: .; CDR3: CASSESGIQETQYF; DNA: TGTGCCAGCAGCGAAAGCGGGATTCAAGAGACCCAGTACTTC
J: TRBJ1-1; V: TRBV11-2; D: .; size: many; CDR3: CASSPQGLRGTEAFF; DNA: TGTGCCAGCAGCCCCCAGGGACTGCGGGGCACTGAAGCTTTCTTT
J: TRBJ2-5; V: TRBV20-1; D: .; size: few; CDR3: CSAKIQGFQETQYF; DNA: TGCAGTGCCAAGATACAGGGATTTCAAGAGACCCAGTACTTC
J: TRBJ1-6; V: TRBV5-1; D: .; size: .; CDR3: CASSSNLGTSSYNSPLHF; DNA: TGCGCCAGCAGCTCCAACCTCGGGACCAGCTCCTATAATTCACCCCTCCACTTT
J: TRBJ2-7; V: TRBV20-1; D: TRBD1; size: .; CDR3: CSAGRDRAHREQYF; DNA: TGCAGTGCGGGACGGGACAGGGCCCATCGAGAGCAGTACTTC
J: TRBJ1-5; V: TRBV6-1; D: TRBD1; size: .; CDR3: CASTRTGLGNHPQHF; DNA: TGTGCCAGCACCCGGACAGGGTTGGGGAATCATCCCCAGCATTTT
J: TRBJ2-6; V: TRBV4-2; D: TRBD1; size: few; CDR3: CASSSGQGFSGANVLTF; DNA: TGTGCCAGCAGCTCGGGACAGGGTTTTTCTGGGGCCAACGTCCTGACTTTC
J: TRBJ2-2; V: TRBV27; D: TRBD2; size: few; CDR3: CASSLSAGLAAGELFF; DNA: TGTGCCAGCAGTTTATCGGCGGGACTAGCCGCCGGGGAGCTGTTTTTT
J: TRBJ2-7; V: TRBV23-1; D: .; size: .; CDR3: CASKRTAYEQYF; DNA: TGCGCCAGCAAGCGGACAGCTTACGAGCAGTACTTC
J: TRBJ2-5; V: TRBV7-9; D: TRBD2; size: .; CDR3: CASSHSTSGQETQYF; DNA: TGTGCCAGCAGCCACTCCACTAGCGGACAAGAGACCCAGTACTTC
J: TRBJ1-2; V: TRBV6-1; D: .; size: few; CDR3: CASSEVPTGSGYTF; DNA: TGTGCCAGCAGTGAAGTCCCAACAGGGAGTGGCTACACCTTC
J: TRBJ1-2; V: TRBV6-5; D: .; size: .; CDR3: CASTAPGGNYGYTF; DNA: TGTGCCAGCACCGCCCCTGGGGGGAACTATGGCTACACCTTC
J: TRBJ2-2; V: TRBV7-2; D: .; size: few; CDR3: CASSLKTGPGELFF; DNA: TGTGCCAGCAGCTTAAAGACGGGTCCCGGGGAGCTGTTTTTT
J: TRBJ2-4; V: TRBV7-2; D: TRBD2; size: few; CDR3: CASSLTPRVAGTGNIQYF; DNA: TGTGCCAGCAGCTTAACCCCTCGGGTAGCGGGAACGGGAAACATTCAGTACTTC
J: TRBJ2-2; V: TRBV7-6; D: .; size: few; CDR3: CASSLTFGTPANTGELFF; DNA: TGTGCCAGCAGCTTAACCTTTGGGACCCCCGCGAACACCGGGGAGCTGTTTTTT
J: TRBJ1-2; V: TRBV19; D: .; size: .; CDR3: CASSIYRGREYGYTF; DNA: TGTGCCAGTAGTATTTACCGTGGCAGGGAGTATGGCTACACCTTC
J: TRBJ2-5; V: TRBV7-2; D: TRBD2; size: many; CDR3: CASSSGLAGPETQYF; DNA: TGTGCCAGCAGCTCAGGACTAGCGGGGCCAGAGACCCAGTACTTC
J: TRBJ1-1; V: TRBV7-2; D: .; size: .; CDR3: CASRLRRMNTEAFF; DNA: TGTGCCAGCAGGCTTCGGCGGATGAACACTGAAGCTTTCTTT